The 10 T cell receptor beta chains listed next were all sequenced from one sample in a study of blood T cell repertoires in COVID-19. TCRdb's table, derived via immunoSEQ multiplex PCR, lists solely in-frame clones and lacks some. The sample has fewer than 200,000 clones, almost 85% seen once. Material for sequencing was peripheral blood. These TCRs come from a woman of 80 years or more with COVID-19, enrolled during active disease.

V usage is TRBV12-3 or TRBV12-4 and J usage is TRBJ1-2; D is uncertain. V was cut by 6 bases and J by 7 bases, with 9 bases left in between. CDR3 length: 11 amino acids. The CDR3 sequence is CASRERSGYTF. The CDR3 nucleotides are TGTGCCAGCAGAGAGAGGTCTGGCTACACCTTC.

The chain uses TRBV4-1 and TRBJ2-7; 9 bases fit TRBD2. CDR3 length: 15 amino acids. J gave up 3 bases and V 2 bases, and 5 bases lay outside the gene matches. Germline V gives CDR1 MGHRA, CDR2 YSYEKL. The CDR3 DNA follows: TGCGCCAGCAGCCAACTAGCGGGATATTTCTACGAGCAGTACTTC. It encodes CASSQLAGYFYEQYF.

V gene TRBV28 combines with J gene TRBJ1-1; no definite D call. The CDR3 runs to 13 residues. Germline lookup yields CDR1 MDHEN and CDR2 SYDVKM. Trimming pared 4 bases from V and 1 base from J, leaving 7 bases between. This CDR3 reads CASSSHRNTEAFF. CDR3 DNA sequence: TGTGCCAGCAGTTCCCACAGGAACACTGAAGCTTTCTTT. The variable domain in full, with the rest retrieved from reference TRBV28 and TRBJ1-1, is DVKVTQSSRYLVKRTGEKVFLECVQDMDHENMFWYRQDPGLGLRLIYFSYDVKMKEKGDIPEGYSVSREKKERFSLILESASTNQTSMYLCASSSHRNTEAFFGQGTRLTVV.

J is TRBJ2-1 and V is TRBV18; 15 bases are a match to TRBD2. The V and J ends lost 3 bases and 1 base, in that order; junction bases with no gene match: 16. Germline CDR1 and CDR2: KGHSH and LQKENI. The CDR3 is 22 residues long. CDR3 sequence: CASSPTPGTAGTSGGSYNEQFF. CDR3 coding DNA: TGTGCCAGCTCACCGACCCCCGGGACGGCCGGGACTAGCGGGGGGTCCTACAATGAGCAGTTCTTC.

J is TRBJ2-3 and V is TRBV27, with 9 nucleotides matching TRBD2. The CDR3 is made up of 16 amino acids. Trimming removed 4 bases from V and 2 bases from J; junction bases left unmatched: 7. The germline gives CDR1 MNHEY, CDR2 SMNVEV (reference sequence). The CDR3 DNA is TGTGCCAGCAGTTGGGGCGGGGGGGTATACACAGATACGCAGTATTTT. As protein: CASSWGGGVYTDTQYF.

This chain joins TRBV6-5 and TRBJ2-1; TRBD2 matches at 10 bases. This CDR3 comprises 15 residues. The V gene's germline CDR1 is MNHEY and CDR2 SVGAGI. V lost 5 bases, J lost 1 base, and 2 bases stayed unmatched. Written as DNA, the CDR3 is TGTGCCAGCAGTCGGACTAGCGGATCCTACAATGAGCAGTTCTTC. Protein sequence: CASSRTSGSYNEQFF.

Written as DNA, the CDR3 is TGCAGCGTTGCGGCTCTGAGAGGCGGGGAGCTGTTTTTT. Translated: CSVAALRGGELFF. The chain links TRBV29-1 to TRBJ2-2, with unresolved D. Trimming removed 4 bases at V and 7 bases at J, with 13 bases between. The CDR3 extends over 13 amino acids. Looked up from germline, CDR1 is SQVTM and CDR2 is ANQGSEA.

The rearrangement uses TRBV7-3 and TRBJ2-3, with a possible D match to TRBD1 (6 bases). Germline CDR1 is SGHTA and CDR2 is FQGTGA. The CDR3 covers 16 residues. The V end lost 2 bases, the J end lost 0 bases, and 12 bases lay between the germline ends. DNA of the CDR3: TGTGCCAGCAGCTTAGGGGGCCCCACCAGCACAGATACGCAGTATTTT. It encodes CASSLGGPTSTDTQYF.

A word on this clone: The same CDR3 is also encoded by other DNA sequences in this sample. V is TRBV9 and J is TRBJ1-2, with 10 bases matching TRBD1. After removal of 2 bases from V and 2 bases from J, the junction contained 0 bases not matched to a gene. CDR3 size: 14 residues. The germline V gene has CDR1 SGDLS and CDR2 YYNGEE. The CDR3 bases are TGTGCCAGCAGCGTGGGACAGGGGAACTATGGCTACACCTTC. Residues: CASSVGQGNYGYTF.

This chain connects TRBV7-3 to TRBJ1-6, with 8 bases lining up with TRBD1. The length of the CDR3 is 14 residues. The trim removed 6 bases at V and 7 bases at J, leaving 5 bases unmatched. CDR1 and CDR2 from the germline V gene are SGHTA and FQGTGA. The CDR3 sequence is CASRDQGANSPLHF. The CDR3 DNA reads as TGTGCCAGCAGGGACCAGGGGGCCAATTCACCCCTCCACTTT.